Presented here are 29 T cell receptor beta chains from one specimen sequenced in a study of T cell changes during pregnancy in multiple sclerosis. The table came from immunoSEQ multiplex PCR; TCRdb's copy has only in-frame clones and leaves some out. The sample lists tens of thousands of clones, around 90% occurring once. This specimen consisted of CD8+ T cells from peripheral blood mononuclear cells, obtained in the third trimester of pregnancy. The source of these receptors is a female donor with multiple sclerosis, enrolled in a pregnancy study.

The chain uses TRBV4-3 and TRBJ2-3; 10 positions match TRBD2. After removal of 0 bases from V and 4 bases from J, the junction contained 7 bases not matched to a gene. CDR3 size: 17 residues. CDR1 and CDR2 (germline): LGHNA, YSLEER. DNA of the CDR3: TGCGCCAGCAGCCAAGAGTCGCGTCTAGCGGGAGCAGATACGCAGTATTTT. Encoded protein: CASSQESRLAGADTQYF.

The V and J genes are TRBV7-9 and TRBJ2-7, with 12 bases identical to TRBD2. The J segment lost 1 base and the V segment lost 4 bases, leaving 5 bases of the junction unmatched. CDR1 is SEHNR, CDR2 FQNEAQ, per germline (reference sequence). The CDR3 covers 16 residues. The CDR3 sequence: CASSSRTSGISYEQYF. The DNA for the CDR3 is TGTGCCAGCAGCTCAAGGACTAGCGGGATTTCCTACGAGCAGTACTTC. Variable domain in full (rest from reference TRBV7-9 and TRBJ2-7): DTGVSQNPRHKITKRGQNVTFRCDPISEHNRLYWYRQTLGQGPEFLTYFQNEAQLEKSRLLSDRFSAERPKGSFSTLEIQRTEQGDSAMYLCASSSRTSGISYEQYFGPGTRLTVT.

This clone has just one count. The chain recombines TRBV27 with TRBJ1-2; 8 bases map to TRBD1. The CDR3 extends over 15 amino acids. From germline, CDR1 is MNHEY and CDR2 SMNVEV (reference sequence). The V gene end was trimmed by 0 bases and the J gene end by 3 bases; junction bases not matched to a gene: 3. The chain's CDR3 is CASSLSTTGDYGYTF. The CDR3 nucleotides read TGTGCCAGCAGTTTATCCACGACAGGGGACTATGGCTACACCTTC.

The rearrangement uses TRBV7-2 and TRBJ2-1; D unclear. Germline V gene sequence: CDR1 SGHTA, CDR2 FQGNSA. The CDR3 covers 14 residues. The V end lost 3 bases, the J end lost 0 bases, and 6 bases lay between the germline ends. This chain's CDR3 is CASSFSVSYNEQFF. The DNA for the CDR3 is TGTGCCAGCAGCTTCTCTGTCTCCTACAATGAGCAGTTCTTC. The full variable domain, its missing parts supplied by reference TRBV7-2 and TRBJ2-1, is GAGVSQSPSNKVTEKGKDVELRCDPISGHTALYWYRQSLGQGLEFLIYFQGNSAPDKSGLPSDRFSAERTGGSVSTLTIQRTQQEDSAVYLCASSFSVSYNEQFFGPGTRLTVL.

The rearrangement links TRBV9 to TRBJ2-2; 7 nucleotides line up with TRBD2. This CDR3 region has 15 residues. V gave up 2 bases and J gave up 4 bases; unmatched junction bases: 5. Germline values: CDR1 SGDLS, CDR2 YYNGEE. This chain's CDR3 is CASSVGGFVTGELFF. CDR3 DNA: TGTGCCAGCAGCGTGGGAGGGTTTGTCACCGGGGAGCTGTTTTTT.

Of note for this clone: Here the CDR3 omits its conserved ending phenylalanine or tryptophan, so a read error is the likely source. The DNA is left out, because the CDR3 cannot be placed on it with certainty; the CDR3 is given as TCRdb lists it. The gene calls are TRBV6-8 and TRBJ1-2; the listed D gene, TRBD1, was not tested against the DNA. Per the germline V gene, CDR1 is MNHGY and CDR2 is SAAAGT. The CDR3 is 10 amino acids long, termini counted. The CDR3 is CASSYDQGSE.

This sequence joins TRBV11-3 and TRBJ2-7; tentative D call: TRBD1 (6 bases). The CDR3 length is 14 residues. CDR1 and CDR2 from the germline V gene are SGHNT and YENEEA. The V end lost 7 bases, the J end lost 5 bases, and 18 bases lay between the germline ends. Here the CDR3 reads CASTPSGTFHEQYF. DNA for the CDR3: TGTGCCAGCACTCCGTCCGGGACATTCCACGAGCAGTACTTC.

The genes are TRBV19 and TRBJ2-1; 10 bases fit TRBD2. Germline V gives CDR1 LNHDA, CDR2 SQIVND (reference sequence). CDR3 length equals 15 residues. J was trimmed by 7 bases and V by 7 bases; bases with no gene match: 10. The DNA of the CDR3 is TGTGCCAGTACCCAAGCGGGAGGGCCGTTTAATGAGCAGTTCTTC. Residues: CASTQAGGPFNEQFF.

The V call is TRBV4-2, the J call TRBJ2-2; no firm D call. Germline loops: CDR1 LGHNA, CDR2 YNFKEQ. The CDR3 consists of 14 residues. V was trimmed by 2 bases and J by 3 bases, leaving 7 bases between them. CDR3 amino acids: CASSQFQDTGELFF. The CDR3 DNA is TGTGCCAGCAGCCAATTTCAGGACACCGGGGAGCTGTTTTTT.

V gene TRBV27 combines with J gene TRBJ1-2; perhaps TRBD1 as D (6 bases). Germline values: CDR1 MNHEY, CDR2 SMNVEV (reference sequence). The ends were cut back, 5 bases at V and 8 bases at J, with 12 bases in the middle. The CDR3 has 12 amino acids. This CDR3 reads CASSPTGWGYTF. The CDR3 DNA reads as TGTGCCAGCAGTCCGACAGGCTGGGGCTACACCTTC.

The chain carries TRBV7-2 and TRBJ1-1, with TRBD1 matching 7 bases. Germline trimming cut 1 base from V and 3 bases from J; bases unmatched to any gene: 5. Germline values: CDR1 SGHTA, CDR2 FQGNSA. The CDR3 runs to 15 residues. As DNA, the CDR3 is TGTGCCAGCAGCTTAGGGGTCAGGGGGGACACTGAAGCTTTCTTT. Residues: CASSLGVRGDTEAFF.

This clone was detected once. This chain connects TRBV19 to TRBJ2-1; TRBD2 matches 9 bases. The germline gives CDR1 LNHDA, CDR2 SQIVND (reference sequence). CDR3 length: 15 residues. The V and J ends lost 3 bases and 6 bases, in that order; junction bases with no gene match: 6. The CDR3 sequence: CASSIVAGEPNEQFF. CDR3 coding DNA: TGTGCCAGTAGTATTGTAGCGGGAGAACCCAATGAGCAGTTCTTC.

Points on this clone: The limits of the CDR3 on the DNA are not certain, so only TCRdb's listed CDR3 is given. This sequence joins TRBV6-5 and TRBJ1-5. The CDR3 contains 15 residues when both ends are counted. Germline CDR1 is MNHEY and CDR2 is SVGAGI. Here the CDR3 reads CASSSSGGGNQPQHF.

This rearrangement joins TRBV4-1 to TRBJ1-4; a possible D gene is TRBD1 (5 bases). The CDR3 is 16 amino acids. The germline V gene has CDR1 MGHRA and CDR2 YSYEKL. V was pared by 4 bases and J by 0 bases, with 12 bases between. This CDR3 is CASSPRQTSTNEKLFF. The CDR3 DNA follows: TGCGCCAGCAGCCCGAGACAGACCTCAACTAATGAAAAACTGTTTTTT.

This chain connects TRBV30 to TRBJ2-1; 9 bases fit TRBD2. This CDR3 is built from 14 residues. The ends lost 3 bases at V and 4 bases at J; junction bases unmatched: 4. Germline lookup yields CDR1 GTSNPN and CDR2 SVGIG (reference sequence). The CDR3 reads CAWSLAGSYNEQFF. Written as DNA, the CDR3 is TGTGCCTGGAGCCTAGCGGGATCTTACAATGAGCAGTTCTTC.

The chain uses TRBV25-1 and TRBJ1-4; 9 bases are shared with TRBD1. The length of the CDR3 is 16 residues. Germline V CDR1 and CDR2: MGHDK, SYGVNS. The J segment lost 8 bases and the V segment lost 1 base, leaving 8 bases of the junction unmatched. The CDR3 region is CASSESLTGGEEKLFF. The CDR3 region has the DNA TGTGCCAGCAGTGAATCCTTGACAGGGGGAGAAGAAAAACTGTTTTTT.

The chain recombines TRBV6-6 with TRBJ2-5; no clear D gene. CDR1 is MNHNY and CDR2 is SVGAGI in the germline V gene (reference sequence). There are 16 residues in the CDR3. With 2 bases removed from V and 2 bases from J, the gap between germline ends came to 15 bases. CDR3 DNA sequence: TGTGCCAGCAGTTACCCAATCGAGTCTAGTCAAGAGACCCAGTACTTC. Translation: CASSYPIESSQETQYF.

The chain employs TRBV21-1 and TRBJ1-4. TRBV21-1 is termed a pseudogene. This CDR3 is built from 17 residues. This CDR3 reads CASSKSTVVPTNEKLFF. The CDR3 bases are TGTGCCAGCAGCAAAAGCACGGTAGTTCCAACTAATGAAAAACTGTTTTTT.

The chain links TRBV4-3 to TRBJ2-1, with TRBD2 matching 8 bases. The CDR3 has 14 residues. V dropped 0 bases and J dropped 10; count of bases not matched to a gene: 5. Germline CDR1 is LGHNA and CDR2 is YSLEER. This CDR3 reads CASSQELAAIEQFF. The CDR3 DNA follows: TGCGCCAGCAGCCAAGAACTAGCGGCTATAGAGCAGTTCTTC.

The V call is TRBV27, the J call TRBJ2-4; D may be TRBD2 (6 bases). The CDR3 totals 14 residues. V gave up 8 bases and J gave up 3 bases, with 14 bases separating them. Germline lookup yields CDR1 MNHEY and CDR2 SMNVEV (reference sequence). Here the CDR3 reads CASRGRLGKNIQYF. In nucleotides, the CDR3 is TGTGCCAGCCGGGGGAGACTGGGCAAAAACATTCAGTACTTC.

V is TRBV5-1 and J is TRBJ1-2, with 11 bases fitting TRBD1. Per germline, CDR1 SGHRS and CDR2 YFSETQ. The CDR3 covers 15 residues. The junction had 12 bases not matched to a gene; V was cut back by 4 bases and J by 10 bases. The CDR3 loop reads CASSPWTGGGDDYTF. DNA of the CDR3: TGCGCCAGCAGCCCATGGACAGGGGGCGGGGATGACTACACCTTC.

The chain combines TRBV19 with TRBJ2-1; 8 nucleotides line up with TRBD1. V gave up 2 bases and J gave up 8 bases; unmatched junction bases: 14. The CDR3 is made up of 17 amino acids. Looked up from germline, CDR1 is LNHDA and CDR2 is SQIVND (reference sequence). The CDR3 is CASSILTVQGVLDEQFF. The CDR3, as DNA: TGTGCCAGTAGTATATTAACGGTACAGGGGGTTTTGGATGAGCAGTTCTTC. Variable domain in full (rest from reference TRBV19 and TRBJ2-1): DGGITQSPKYLFRKEGQNVTLSCEQNLNHDAMYWYRQDPGQGLRLIYYSQIVNDFQKGDIAEGYSVSREKKESFPLTVTSAQKNPTAFYLCASSILTVQGVLDEQFFGPGTRLTVL.

The gene calls are TRBV6-4 and TRBJ2-3; 12 nucleotides line up with TRBD2. This CDR3 contains 16 residues. Germline lookup yields CDR1 MRHNA and CDR2 SNTAGT. After removal of 2 bases from V and 0 bases from J, the junction contained 0 bases not matched to a gene. The CDR3, as DNA: TGTGCCAGCAGTGACGGGACTAGCGGGAGCACAGATACGCAGTATTTT. Its protein product is CASSDGTSGSTDTQYF.

The gene calls are TRBV7-2 and TRBJ2-3, with D perhaps TRBD2 (6 bases). The CDR3 loop spans 15 amino acids. V lost 8 bases and J lost 5, with 20 bases in between. Germline V CDR1 and CDR2: SGHTA, FQGNSA. CDR3 sequence: CASQPFSRGEDTQYF. The CDR3 region has the DNA TGTGCCAGCCAGCCCTTTTCGCGGGGCGAAGATACGCAGTATTTT.

The chain has TRBV27 and TRBJ1-2; a weak D match, TRBD1 (5 bases). V lost 4 bases and J 1 base, leaving 16 bases between the germline ends. Per germline, CDR1 MNHEY and CDR2 SMNVEV (reference sequence). This CDR3 is 16 amino acids long. In DNA, the CDR3 is TGTGCCAGCAGTTCCCGTGTGACAGAGAATAACTATGGCTACACCTTC. This encodes CASSSRVTENNYGYTF.

The chain couples TRBV9 to TRBJ2-3; TRBD2 aligns across 7 bases. The germline CDR1 and CDR2 sequences are SGDLS and YYNGEE. Trimming cost V 4 bases and J 5 bases; bases outside gene matches: 10. There are 15 residues in the CDR3. The CDR3 DNA sequence: TGTGCCAGCAGCCCTCTGGGGAGGGAGGGAGATACGCAGTATTTT. This gives the protein CASSPLGREGDTQYF.

The CDR3 DNA follows: TGTGCCAGCAGCTTACTGCTAGCGGGGTCCACAGATACGCAGTATTTT. It encodes CASSLLLAGSTDTQYF. The chain joins TRBV7-9 to TRBJ2-3; 9 nucleotides line up with TRBD2. Germline CDR1 SEHNR, CDR2 FQNEAQ (reference sequence). Trimming removed 2 bases from V and 2 bases from J; junction bases left unmatched: 5. This CDR3 contains 16 residues. The whole variable domain, filled in from reference TRBV7-9 and TRBJ2-3, reads DTGVSQNPRHKITKRGQNVTFRCDPISEHNRLYWYRQTLGQGPEFLTYFQNEAQLEKSRLLSDRFSAERPKGSFSTLEIQRTEQGDSAMYLCASSLLLAGSTDTQYFGPGTRLTVL.

This chain joins TRBV7-9 and TRBJ2-5, with TRBD2 matching over 13 bases. Germline CDR1 is SEHNR and CDR2 is FQNEAQ (reference sequence). Trimming cost V 5 bases and J 4 bases; bases outside gene matches: 7. This CDR3 has 16 residues. The CDR3 region has the DNA TGTGCCAGCAGCACCGGGACTAGCGGGAAGTTAGAGACCCAGTACTTC. Amino acids: CASSTGTSGKLETQYF.

The chain carries TRBV19 and TRBJ1-4; 7 positions match TRBD1. J gave up 7 bases and V 6 bases, and 8 bases lay outside the gene matches. This CDR3 has 14 residues. CDR1 and CDR2 from the germline V gene are LNHDA and SQIVND (reference sequence). DNA for the CDR3: TGTGCCAGTAGGCCCGACAGGGTTCGTGAAAAACTGTTTTTT. Translation: CASRPDRVREKLFF.